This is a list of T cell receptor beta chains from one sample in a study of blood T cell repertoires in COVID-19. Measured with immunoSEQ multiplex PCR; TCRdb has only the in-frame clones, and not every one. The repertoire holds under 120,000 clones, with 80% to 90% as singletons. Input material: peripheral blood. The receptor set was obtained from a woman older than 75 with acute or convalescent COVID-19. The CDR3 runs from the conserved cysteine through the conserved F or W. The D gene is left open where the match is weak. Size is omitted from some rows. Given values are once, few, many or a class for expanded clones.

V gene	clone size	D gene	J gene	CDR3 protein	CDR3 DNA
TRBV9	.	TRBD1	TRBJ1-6	CASSLALSTGGNNSPLHF	TGTGCCAGCAGCTTAGCCCTATCGACAGGGGGCAATAATTCACCCCTCCACTTT
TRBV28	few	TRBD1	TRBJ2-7	CASRRTGSDEQYF	TGTGCCAGCAGGCGGACAGGCTCGGACGAGCAGTACTTC
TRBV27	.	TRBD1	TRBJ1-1	CASSPGTGGRGTEAFF	TGTGCCAGCAGTCCCGGGACAGGGGGCCGGGGCACTGAAGCTTTCTTT
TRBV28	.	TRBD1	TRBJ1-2	CASTTGQGYYGYTF	TGTGCCAGCACGACGGGACAGGGTTACTATGGCTACACCTTC
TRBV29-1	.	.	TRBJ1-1	CSVGDTLNTEAFF	TGCAGCGTTGGGGACACCTTGAACACTGAAGCTTTCTTT
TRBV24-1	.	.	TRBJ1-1	CATSEQGEAFF	TGTGCCACCAGTGAGCAGGGAGAAGCTTTCTTT
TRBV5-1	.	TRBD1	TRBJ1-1	CASSVSTGGALTFF	TGCGCCAGCTCCGTATCCACAGGGGGGGCCCTAACTTTCTTT
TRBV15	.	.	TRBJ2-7	CATSTGQTYEQYF	TGTGCCACCAGCACCGGACAAACCTACGAGCAGTACTTC
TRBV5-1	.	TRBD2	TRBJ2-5	CASSLAGTSETQYF	TGCGCCAGCAGCTTGGCTGGGACTAGCGAGACCCAGTACTTC
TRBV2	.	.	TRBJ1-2	CASKDRQNYGYTF	TGTGCCAGCAAAGACAGACAAAACTATGGCTACACCTTC
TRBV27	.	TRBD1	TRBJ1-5	CASSPERGQGAKPQHF	TGTGCCAGCAGCCCAGAGCGGGGACAGGGGGCTAAGCCCCAGCATTTT
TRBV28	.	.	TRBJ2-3	CASNSQPSTDTQYF	TGTGCCAGCAACAGCCAGCCTAGCACAGATACGCAGTATTTT
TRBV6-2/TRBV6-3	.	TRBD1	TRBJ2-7	CASSYDGQGSYEQYF	TGTGCCAGCAGTTACGATGGACAGGGGTCCTACGAGCAGTACTTC
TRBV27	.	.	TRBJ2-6	CASSPSGTGANVLTF	TGTGCCAGCAGTCCCTCAGGGACTGGGGCCAACGTCCTGACTTTC
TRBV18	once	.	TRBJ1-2	CASSLTGLGDGYTF	TGTGCCAGCTCTCTTACAGGGCTGGGCGATGGCTACACCTTC
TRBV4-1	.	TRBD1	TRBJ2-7	CASSQGGQAGYEQYF	TGCGCCAGCAGCCAGGGGGGACAGGCGGGATACGAGCAGTACTTC
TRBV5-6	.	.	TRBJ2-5	CASSPTPTSPTQYF	TGTGCCAGCAGCCCCACTCCAACTAGCCCGACCCAGTACTTC
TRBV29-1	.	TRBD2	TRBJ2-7	CSVEGGGIYEQYF	TGCAGCGTTGAAGGCGGGGGAATCTACGAGCAGTACTTC
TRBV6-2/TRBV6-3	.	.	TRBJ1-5	CASSYGGANSQPQHF	TGTGCCAGCAGTTACGGGGGCGCAAACTCTCAGCCCCAGCATTTT
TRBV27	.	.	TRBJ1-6	CASSLTGSSYNSPLHF	TGTGCCAGCAGTTTGACGGGGAGCTCCTATAATTCACCCCTCCACTTT
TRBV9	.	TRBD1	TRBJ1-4	CASSVGAGGDEKLFF	TGTGCCAGCAGCGTAGGAGCAGGGGGCGATGAAAAACTGTTTTTT
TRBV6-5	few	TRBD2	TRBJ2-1	CASRGLAGHSEQFF	TGTGCCAGCAGGGGACTAGCGGGCCACAGTGAGCAGTTCTTC
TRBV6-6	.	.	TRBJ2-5	CASSARSAQETQYF	TGTGCCAGCAGTGCCCGCAGCGCCCAAGAGACCCAGTACTTC
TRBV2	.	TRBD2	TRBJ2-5	CASSIGLAGVSQETQYF	TGTGCCAGCAGTATCGGACTAGCGGGGGTGTCCCAAGAGACCCAGTACTTC
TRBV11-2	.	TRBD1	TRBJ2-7	CASSWGQGYEQYF	TGTGCCAGCAGCTGGGGACAGGGTTACGAGCAGTACTTC
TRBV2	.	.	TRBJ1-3	CASSDRASGNTIYF	TGTGCCAGCAGTGACAGGGCTTCTGGAAACACCATATATTTT
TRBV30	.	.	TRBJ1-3	CAWSRSFSGNTIYF	TGTGCCTGGAGTAGGAGTTTCTCTGGAAACACCATATATTTT
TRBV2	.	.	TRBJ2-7	CASTWGTAAYEQYF	TGTGCCAGCACCTGGGGCACAGCCGCTTACGAGCAGTACTTC
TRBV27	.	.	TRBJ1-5	CASSPTPGAGVKGNQPQHF	TGTGCCAGCAGTCCTACTCCGGGTGCAGGGGTTAAAGGCAATCAGCCCCAGCATTTT
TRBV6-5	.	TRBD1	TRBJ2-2	CASTYDRANRELFF	TGTGCCAGCACTTATGACAGGGCCAACCGGGAGCTGTTTTTT
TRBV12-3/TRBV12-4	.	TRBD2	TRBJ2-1	CASSSLAGEQFF	TGTGCCAGCAGTTCACTAGCGGGGGAGCAGTTCTTC
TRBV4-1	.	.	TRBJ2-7	CASSQVLESSYEQYF	TGCGCCAGCAGCCAAGTCTTAGAATCCTCCTACGAGCAGTACTTC
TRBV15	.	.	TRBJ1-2	CATSRDTVNYGYTF	TGTGCCACCAGCAGGGACACAGTTAACTATGGCTACACCTTC
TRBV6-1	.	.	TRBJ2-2	CASSEPGEFTGELFF	TGTGCCAGCAGTGAACCGGGGGAGTTCACCGGGGAGCTGTTTTTT
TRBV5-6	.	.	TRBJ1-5	CASSSGPTQGQPQHF	TGTGCCAGCAGTTCCGGCCCCACACAGGGTCAGCCCCAGCATTTT
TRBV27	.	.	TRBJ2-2	CASFSTGELFF	TGTGCCAGTTTCTCTACCGGGGAGCTGTTTTTT
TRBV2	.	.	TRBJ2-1	CASSDFLGGGQFF	TGTGCCAGCAGTGACTTCCTCGGGGGTGGGCAGTTCTTC
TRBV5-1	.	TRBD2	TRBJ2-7	CASSYAGTNLHEQYF	TGCGCCAGCAGCTACGCCGGGACTAATCTTCACGAGCAGTACTTC
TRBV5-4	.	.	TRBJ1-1	CASSLAGSNTEAFF	TGTGCCAGCAGCTTAGCAGGGTCTAACACTGAAGCTTTCTTT